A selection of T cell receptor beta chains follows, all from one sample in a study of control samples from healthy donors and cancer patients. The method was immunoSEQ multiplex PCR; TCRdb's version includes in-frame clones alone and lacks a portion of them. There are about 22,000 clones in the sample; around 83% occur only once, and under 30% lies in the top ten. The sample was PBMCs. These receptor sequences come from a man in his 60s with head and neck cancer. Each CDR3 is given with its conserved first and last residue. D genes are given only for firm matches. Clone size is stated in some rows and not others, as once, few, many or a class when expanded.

CDR3 protein: CASSPGQETSHQETQYF
CDR3 DNA: TGTGCCAGCAGTCCCGGGCAGGAGACCAGTCACCAAGAGACCCAGTACTTC
D gene: -
V gene: TRBV6-6
J gene: TRBJ2-5
clone size: -

CDR3 protein: CASSLGLAGVNEQFF
CDR3 DNA: TGTGCCAGCAGCTTAGGACTAGCGGGGGTCAATGAGCAGTTCTTC
D gene: TRBD2
V gene: TRBV7-2
J gene: TRBJ2-1
clone size: -

CDR3 protein: CASSIDGNTGELFF
CDR3 DNA: TGTGCCAGTAGTATAGATGGGAACACCGGGGAGCTGTTTTTT
D gene: -
V gene: TRBV19
J gene: TRBJ2-2
clone size: -

CDR3 protein: CASSSSHGRDEQFF
CDR3 DNA: TGTGCCAGCAGCTCGTCGCACGGGCGCGATGAGCAGTTCTTC
D gene: -
V gene: TRBV7-9
J gene: TRBJ2-1
clone size: -

CDR3 protein: CASSLTGAYSGNTIYF
CDR3 DNA: TGCGCCAGCAGCTTGACAGGTGCTTACTCTGGAAACACCATATATTTT
D gene: -
V gene: TRBV5-1
J gene: TRBJ1-3
clone size: -

CDR3 protein: CASLGRGGGYTF
CDR3 DNA: TGTGCCAGCCTCGGGAGGGGGGGAGGCTACACCTTC
D gene: -
V gene: TRBV27
J gene: TRBJ1-2
clone size: -

CDR3 protein: CASSLDPVQGTQYF
CDR3 DNA: TGCGCCAGCAGCTTGGATCCAGTCCAAGGGACCCAGTACTTC
D gene: -
V gene: TRBV5-1
J gene: TRBJ2-5
clone size: -

CDR3 protein: CASSLGTGREQYF
CDR3 DNA: TGTGCCAGCAGTTTAGGGACAGGCCGGGAGCAGTACTTC
D gene: TRBD1
V gene: TRBV28
J gene: TRBJ2-7
clone size: -

CDR3 protein: CASSPGGQSSGNTIYF
CDR3 DNA: TGTGCCAGCAGCCCGGGGGGGCAGAGCTCTGGAAACACCATATATTTT
D gene: -
V gene: TRBV7-6
J gene: TRBJ1-3
clone size: once

CDR3 protein: CASSRLDQDYEQYF
CDR3 DNA: TGTGCCAGCAGCCGTCTGGACCAAGACTACGAGCAGTACTTC
D gene: -
V gene: TRBV3-1/TRBV3-2
J gene: TRBJ2-7
clone size: -

CDR3 protein: CATSDPRQGYPGELFF
CDR3 DNA: TGTGCCACCAGTGATCCGAGACAGGGGTACCCCGGGGAGCTGTTTTTT
D gene: TRBD1
V gene: TRBV24-1
J gene: TRBJ2-2
clone size: -

CDR3 protein: CASSSDILNYGYTF
CDR3 DNA: TGTGCCAGCAGCTCGGACATTCTGAACTATGGCTACACCTTC
D gene: -
V gene: TRBV5-8
J gene: TRBJ1-2
clone size: -

CDR3 protein: CASSPRWGADEQYF
CDR3 DNA: TGTGCCAGCAGTCCCCGTTGGGGGGCGGACGAGCAGTACTTC
D gene: -
V gene: TRBV6-5
J gene: TRBJ2-7
clone size: -

CDR3 protein: CASGGATDTQYF
CDR3 DNA: TGTGCCAGCGGGGGGGCTACAGATACGCAGTATTTT
D gene: -
V gene: TRBV2
J gene: TRBJ2-3
clone size: -